What follows are 27 T cell receptor beta chains derived from one specimen sequenced in a study of shared clonotypes between healthy human individuals. Sequencing was performed with immunoSEQ multiplex PCR; in TCRdb, only in-frame clones are kept and a portion is missing. This sample carries about 2 million clones, 95% of them seen once, and the ten largest clones take roughly 0.13%. Sequenced sample: naive CD4+ T cells sorted from blood. Indicated subset: CD45RA+ positively selected. The receptors stem from a man aged 18 to 29 in good health.

This chain uses TRBV6-1 with TRBJ1-4; TRBD1 matches 9 bases. This CDR3 spans 14 amino acids. CDR1 and CDR2 (germline): MNHNS, SASEGT. With 8 bases clipped from V and 4 bases from J, the junction kept 5 bases outside the gene matches. CDR3 residues: CASFRDRVNEKLFF. In nucleotides, the CDR3 is TGTGCCAGCTTTAGGGACAGGGTTAATGAAAAACTGTTTTTT.

V is TRBV9 and J is TRBJ2-4; 8 bases are shared with TRBD1. Per the germline V gene, CDR1 is SGDLS and CDR2 is YYNGEE. After removal of 0 bases from V and 10 bases from J, the junction contained 3 bases not matched to a gene. This CDR3 is built from 13 residues. The CDR3 reads CASSVDRGEIQYF. CDR3 bases: TGTGCCAGCAGCGTAGACAGGGGGGAGATTCAGTACTTC.

The genes are TRBV5-1 and TRBJ2-7; 11 positions agree with TRBD1. This CDR3 spans 13 amino acids. The V segment lost 5 bases and the J segment 6 bases; nucleotides outside the gene matches: 4. The germline CDR1 and CDR2 sequences are SGHRS and YFSETQ. In nucleotides, the CDR3 is TGCGCCAGCAGACGGGACAGGGGGATCGAGCAGTACTTC. It encodes CASRRDRGIEQYF.

Remarks on this clone: The sample carries other DNA sequences with the same CDR3. The rearrangement joins TRBV7-3 to TRBJ2-5; 8 positions agree with TRBD2. The germline V gene has CDR1 SGHTA and CDR2 FQGTGA. This CDR3 region has 15 residues. The trim removed 0 bases at V and 2 bases at J, leaving 2 bases unmatched. In nucleotides, the CDR3 is TGTGCCAGCAGCTTAACTAGCGGGGCACAAGAGACCCAGTACTTC. Translating gives CASSLTSGAQETQYF.

Here the CDR3 reads CASSSATAGNSPLHF. For the CDR3, the DNA is TGTGCCAGCAGTTCCGCCACAGCGGGGAATTCACCCCTCCACTTT. V usage is TRBV28 and J usage is TRBJ1-6; D gene ambiguous. Germline V CDR1 and CDR2: MDHEN, SYDVKM. The CDR3 runs 15 residues. Between the trimmed V and J ends, which lost 4 bases and 7 bases, there was a span of 14 bases. Looking up the rest from reference TRBV28 and TRBJ1-6 gives the full variable domain: DVKVTQSSRYLVKRTGEKVFLECVQDMDHENMFWYRQDPGLGLRLIYFSYDVKMKEKGDIPEGYSVSREKKERFSLILESASTNQTSMYLCASSSATAGNSPLHFGNGTRLTVT.

The CDR3 DNA reads TGTGCCAGTATCCCCGCGGGACAGGGAAACTATGGCTACACCTTC. Its protein product is CASIPAGQGNYGYTF. This rearrangement joins TRBV19 to TRBJ1-2; TRBD1 agrees at 9 bases. The CDR3 is made up of 15 amino acids. The V gene end was trimmed by 7 bases and the J gene end by 2 bases; junction bases not matched to a gene: 8. CDR1 and CDR2 (germline): LNHDA, SQIVND (reference sequence).

This chain uses TRBV7-2 with TRBJ1-5; 7 nucleotides match TRBD1. The length of the CDR3 is 14 residues. V dropped 5 bases and J dropped 4; count of bases not matched to a gene: 5. Germline V gene lookup returns CDR1 SGHTA and CDR2 FQGNSA. CDR3 protein: CASSGQGGNQPQHF. CDR3 sequence (DNA): TGTGCCAGCAGCGGCCAGGGGGGGAATCAGCCCCAGCATTTT.

The V call is TRBV28, the J call TRBJ2-7; the D gene is possibly TRBD1 (6 bases). The length of the CDR3 is 14 residues. The V gene's germline CDR1 is MDHEN and CDR2 SYDVKM. The V gene lost 8 bases and the J gene lost 0 bases, with 14 bases spanning the gap. For the CDR3, the DNA is TGTGCCAGCCGTCCTGGGGGCACCTCCTACGAGCAGTACTTC. Protein: CASRPGGTSYEQYF. Using reference TRBV28 and TRBJ2-7 for the parts outside the CDR3, the full variable domain is DVKVTQSSRYLVKRTGEKVFLECVQDMDHENMFWYRQDPGLGLRLIYFSYDVKMKEKGDIPEGYSVSREKKERFSLILESASTNQTSMYLCASRPGGTSYEQYFGPGTRLTVT.

This chain uses TRBV2 with TRBJ2-1; 16 nucleotides agree with TRBD2. The CDR3 runs 18 residues. Trimming took 7 bases from V and 0 from J; bases not matched to a gene: 6. Germline CDR1 SNHLY, CDR2 FYNNEI. The CDR3 protein is CASTSGLAGGTSYNEQFF. CDR3 bases: TGTGCCAGCACCTCGGGACTAGCGGGGGGGACCTCCTACAATGAGCAGTTCTTC. Full variable domain (outside the CDR3, taken from reference TRBV2 and TRBJ2-1): EPEVTQTPSHQVTQMGQEVILRCVPISNHLYFYWYRQILGQKVEFLVSFYNNEISEKSEIFDDQFSVERPDGSNFTLKIRSTKLEDSAMYFCASTSGLAGGTSYNEQFFGPGTRLTVL.

The chain uses TRBV6-5 and TRBJ2-7, with 7 bases aligning to TRBD1. Germline CDR1 and CDR2: MNHEY and SVGAGI. There are 13 residues in the CDR3. Trimming at V came to 4 bases and at J to 5 bases, leaving 5 bases not matched to a gene. The DNA for the CDR3 is TGTGCCAGCAGTTCTAATGACAGGGACGAGCAGTACTTC. It translates to CASSSNDRDEQYF.

The chain has TRBV7-2 and TRBJ2-1; the D gene is possibly TRBD2 (6 bases). Germline V CDR1 and CDR2: SGHTA, FQGNSA. CDR3 size: 16 residues. V lost 5 bases and J 0 bases, leaving 14 bases between the germline ends. The CDR3 bases are TGTGCCAGCAGCCGTAGCGGCCTAAGCTCCTACAATGAGCAGTTCTTC. Residues: CASSRSGLSSYNEQFF. Together with reference TRBV7-2 and TRBJ2-1, the CDR3 gives the full variable domain: GAGVSQSPSNKVTEKGKDVELRCDPISGHTALYWYRQSLGQGLEFLIYFQGNSAPDKSGLPSDRFSAERTGGSVSTLTIQRTQQEDSAVYLCASSRSGLSSYNEQFFGPGTRLTVL.

The chain uses TRBV4-1 and TRBJ2-2; D is unclear. The CDR3 spans 14 residues. CDR1 MGHRA and CDR2 YSYEKL come from the germline V gene. V shed 4 bases and J shed 6 bases, with 12 bases lying between them. CDR3 DNA sequence: TGCGCCAGCAGCCGCCTACTTGCGTCCGGGGAGCTGTTTTTT. Translating gives CASSRLLASGELFF.

The V gene is TRBV5-6, the J gene TRBJ1-6; possible D gene TRBD1, 6 bases. V lost 2 bases and J lost 9, with 12 bases in between. The germline CDR1 and CDR2 sequences are SGHDT and YYEEEE. The CDR3 totals 14 residues. Here the CDR3 reads CASSFTGPSSPLHF. For the CDR3, the DNA is TGTGCCAGCAGCTTCACAGGGCCGTCTTCACCCCTCCACTTT.

The chain employs TRBV7-8 and TRBJ2-6, with 8 bases that match TRBD1. This CDR3 region has 16 residues. Trimming at V came to 3 bases and at J to 7 bases, leaving 8 bases not matched to a gene. The germline V gene has CDR1 SGHVS and CDR2 FQNEAQ. The DNA for the CDR3 is TGTGCCAGCAGCTTGGGAGACAGGGGAAGAGCCAACGTCCTGACTTTC. Translating it yields CASSLGDRGRANVLTF. Combining the CDR3 with reference TRBV7-8 and TRBJ2-6 gives the whole variable domain GAGVSQSPRYKVAKRGQDVALRCDPISGHVSLFWYQQALGQGPEFLTYFQNEAQLDKSGLPSDRFFAERPEGSVSTLKIQRTQQEDSAVYLCASSLGDRGRANVLTFGAGSRLTVL.

The gene calls are TRBV5-1 and TRBJ1-6; 9 bases are a match to TRBD1. Germline CDR1 is SGHRS and CDR2 is YFSETQ. Trimming at V came to 3 bases and at J to 5 bases, leaving 6 bases not matched to a gene. CDR3 length: 16 residues. The CDR3 sequence: CASSYYRQGDNSPLHF. The CDR3 nucleotides are TGCGCCAGCAGCTACTATCGACAGGGGGATAATTCACCCCTCCACTTT.

Only one count was recorded for this clone. The CDR3 coding sequence is TGTGCCAGCACCGCGGACGGACCCTACGAGCAGTACTTC. Translated: CASTADGPYEQYF. The rearrangement uses TRBV11-2 and TRBJ2-7; D is unclear. The CDR3 contains 13 residues. V shed 7 bases and J shed 2 bases, with 12 bases lying between them. Per the germline V gene, CDR1 is SGHAT and CDR2 is FQNNGV.

This clone was seen only once. The chain has TRBV28 and TRBJ1-5, with D uncertain. CDR1 is MDHEN and CDR2 is SYDVKM in the germline V gene. The CDR3 length is 12 residues. Trimming left V 8 bases short and J 7 bases short, with 12 bases between. The CDR3 DNA follows: TGTGCCAGCGGGGATACTTCACAGCCCCAGCATTTT. Translated: CASGDTSQPQHF.

The chain carries TRBV28 and TRBJ1-1; 8 nucleotides line up with TRBD1. The CDR3 runs 15 residues. Trimming cost V 3 bases and J 3 bases; bases outside gene matches: 6. CDR1 is MDHEN and CDR2 is SYDVKM in the germline V gene. The CDR3 is CASSFLDRDYTEAFF. CDR3 sequence (DNA): TGTGCCAGCAGTTTCCTGGACAGGGACTACACTGAAGCTTTCTTT.

The genes are TRBV7-9 and TRBJ2-5; no clear D. Trimming shortened V by 4 bases and J by 5 bases, and 14 bases separated the two germline ends. Germline CDR1 reads SEHNR; CDR2 reads FQNEAQ (reference sequence). This CDR3 is built from 14 residues. The CDR3 here is CASSSAQGLETQYF. The DNA for the CDR3 is TGTGCCAGCAGCTCCGCTCAAGGTCTGGAGACCCAGTACTTC.

The chain has TRBV28 and TRBJ2-3, with 10 bases identical to TRBD2. This CDR3 region has 18 residues. Germline V gene sequence: CDR1 MDHEN, CDR2 SYDVKM. The V gene end was trimmed by 6 bases and the J gene end by 5 bases; junction bases not matched to a gene: 17. CDR3 sequence reads: CASSDKPLLAGVKDTQYF. The CDR3 nucleotides are TGTGCCAGCAGCGATAAACCCCTTCTAGCGGGAGTTAAAGATACGCAGTATTTT.

The chain employs TRBV2 and TRBJ1-3, with 7 bases that match TRBD1. The CDR3 length is 16 residues. Germline V CDR1 and CDR2: SNHLY, FYNNEI. J was trimmed by 0 bases and V by 7 bases; bases with no gene match: 9. In DNA form, the CDR3 reads TGTGCCAGCAACGGAGGGGACAGCTACTCTGGAAACACCATATATTTT. This translates into CASNGGDSYSGNTIYF.

The V and J genes are TRBV28 and TRBJ1-4; 8 nucleotides agree with TRBD1. Losses at the gene ends were 4 bases for V and 0 bases for J; bases not matched to a gene: 10. Germline loops: CDR1 MDHEN, CDR2 SYDVKM. CDR3 size: 18 residues. The DNA of the CDR3 is TGTGCCAGCAGTTCGATAGGGGACAGGCGAACAACTAATGAAAAACTGTTTTTT. Its translation is CASSSIGDRRTTNEKLFF.

The CDR3 sequence is CASTRAGYSSYEQYF. DNA for the CDR3: TGTGCCAGCACCCGGGCAGGGTATAGCTCCTACGAGCAGTACTTC. The V gene is TRBV6-1, the J gene TRBJ2-7; perhaps TRBD1 as D (5 bases). Deletions cut 7 bases from V and 0 bases from J, with 16 bases between. The CDR3 spans 15 residues. Per germline, CDR1 MNHNS and CDR2 SASEGT.

This sequence joins TRBV7-2 and TRBJ2-5; D tentatively reads TRBD1 or TRBD2 (6 bases each). Germline values: CDR1 SGHTA, CDR2 FQGNSA. Trimming removed 5 bases at V and 4 bases at J, with 14 bases between. There are 14 residues in the CDR3. CDR3 region: CASSPGGRGETQYF. DNA of the CDR3: TGTGCCAGCAGCCCTGGGGGGCGGGGAGAGACCCAGTACTTC.

V usage is TRBV29-1 and J usage is TRBJ2-3, with TRBD2 matching 9 bases. The V gene's germline CDR1 is SQVTM and CDR2 ANQGSEA. This CDR3 spans 16 amino acids. J lost 6 bases, V lost 3 bases, and 13 bases had no gene match. The CDR3 spells CSVDVAGESVTDTQYF. The DNA for the CDR3 is TGCAGCGTTGATGTAGCGGGAGAATCCGTAACGGATACGCAGTATTTT.

A remark on this clone: In the same sample, other DNA sequences code for this CDR3. V is TRBV19 and J is TRBJ1-2; TRBD1 is a possible D gene (5 bases). V shed 3 bases and J shed 5 bases, with 10 bases lying between them. CDR3 length: 13 residues. CDR1 and CDR2 (germline): LNHDA, SQIVND (reference sequence). The CDR3 loop reads CASSIGTGYGYTF. The CDR3 nucleotides are TGTGCCAGTAGTATCGGCACAGGTTATGGCTACACCTTC. The whole variable domain, filled in from reference TRBV19 and TRBJ1-2, reads DGGITQSPKYLFRKEGQNVTLSCEQNLNHDAMYWYRQDPGQGLRLIYYSQIVNDFQKGDIAEGYSVSREKKESFPLTVTSAQKNPTAFYLCASSIGTGYGYTFGSGTRLTVV.

This chain joins TRBV25-1 and TRBJ2-7, with D possibly called TRBD1 or TRBD2 (5 bases each). The CDR3 spans 13 residues. Germline lookup yields CDR1 MGHDK and CDR2 SYGVNS. V was trimmed by 8 bases and J by 2 bases, leaving 13 bases between them. CDR3 residues: CASRGVGPYEQYF. Here the CDR3 DNA reads TGTGCCAGCCGAGGAGTGGGACCCTACGAGCAGTACTTC.